Following are 21 T cell receptor beta chains from one sample sequenced in a study of a mutant IDH1 vaccine in newly diagnosed glioma. Repertoires were generated with immunoSEQ multiplex PCR, while TCRdb's copy carries only in-frame clones and drops some. Found here are about 130,000 clones, roughly 75% of them singletons; the top ten hold 4.5% to 7%. No antigen has been assigned to these receptors. As for time point: week 11, during vaccination. Every vaccination contained 300 ug of the mutant IDH1 20-mer peptide and was paired with topical imiquimod. Source: PBMCs, taken from a glioma patient whose treatment included an IDH1 peptide vaccine. The receptors originated from a man aged 40-49 years with glioma.

The gene calls are TRBV6-5 and TRBJ1-1, with 7 bases lining up with TRBD1. V was pared by 6 bases and J by 0 bases, with 4 bases of the junction left unmatched. Germline V gene lookup returns CDR1 MNHEY and CDR2 SVGAGI. The CDR3 runs 14 residues. CDR3 sequence reads: CASRGQTMNTEAFF. DNA for the CDR3: TGTGCCAGCAGGGGACAGACCATGAACACTGAAGCTTTCTTT.

V usage is TRBV30 and J usage is TRBJ2-7; TRBD1 matches 7 bases. Losses at the gene ends were 2 bases for V and 2 bases for J; bases not matched to a gene: 12. Germline V gene sequence: CDR1 GTSNPN, CDR2 SVGIG (reference sequence). The length of the CDR3 is 16 residues. The CDR3 is CAWSREQGNWPYEQYF. DNA of the CDR3: TGTGCCTGGAGTCGGGAACAGGGGAACTGGCCCTACGAGCAGTACTTC.

The J gene is TRBJ1-1, the V gene TRBV4-3, with unresolved D. The germline CDR1 and CDR2 sequences are LGHNA and YSLEER. V was pared by 0 bases and J by 8 bases, with 13 bases between. This CDR3 has 14 residues. This CDR3 is CASSQDSLVWEAFF. CDR3 nucleotides: TGCGCCAGCAGCCAAGATTCGCTAGTGTGGGAAGCTTTCTTT.

The chain has TRBV9 and TRBJ2-4; possibly TRBD1 for D (6 bases). This CDR3 has 12 residues. V was clipped by 3 bases and J by 15 bases, with 16 bases between them. Germline CDR1 is SGDLS and CDR2 is YYNGEE. The CDR3 is CASSADYRELYF. The CDR3 DNA is TGTGCCAGCAGCGCAGATTACAGGGAGCTGTACTTC.

This clone was counted a single time. The chain employs TRBV25-1 and TRBJ2-3; no definite D call. The CDR3 runs to 10 residues. CDR1 is MGHDK, CDR2 SYGVNS, per germline. The germline V and J ends were trimmed by 1 base and 12 bases, with 5 bases remaining between them. CDR3 DNA sequence: TGTGCCAGCAGTGAATCCTCCCAGTATTTT. It yields the protein CASSESSQYF.

The chain's CDR3 is CASSRGDGPGEQYF. CDR3 bases: TGTGCCAGTAGCCGGGGGGACGGGCCTGGCGAGCAGTACTTC. The chain uses TRBV19 and TRBJ2-7; 7 bases are a match to TRBD2. CDR3 size: 14 residues. The V gene's germline CDR1 is LNHDA and CDR2 SQIVND (reference sequence). J was trimmed by 6 bases and V by 6 bases; bases with no gene match: 11.

The J gene is TRBJ2-2, the V gene TRBV19; D is ambiguous. CDR1 LNHDA and CDR2 SQIVND come from the germline V gene (reference sequence). This CDR3 has 14 amino acids. V lost 7 bases and J lost 4, with 13 bases in between. CDR3 coding DNA: TGTGCCAGTAACGGGCCCTGGATCACCGGGGAGCTGTTTTTT. This encodes CASNGPWITGELFF.

For the CDR3, the DNA is TGCAGCGTTCGGACAGCTAACTACGAGAACACTGAAGCTTTCTTT. Protein: CSVRTANYENTEAFF. The chain uses TRBV29-1 and TRBJ1-1; a possible D gene is TRBD1 (6 bases). This CDR3 comprises 15 residues. The V gene lost 5 bases and the J gene lost 1 base, with 17 bases spanning the gap. Germline V gene data show CDR1 as SQVTM and CDR2 as ANQGSEA.

This rearrangement joins TRBV6-5 to TRBJ2-5, with TRBD1 identical over 8 bases. The DNA end is more similar to TRBJ2-7, so the J call may be wrong. Germline V CDR1 and CDR2: MNHEY, SVGAGI. This CDR3 spans 14 amino acids. The CDR3 reads CASSYTQGAYEQYF. The CDR3 bases are TGTGCCAGCAGTTACACACAGGGGGCCTACGAGCAGTACTTC.

J is TRBJ2-6 and V is TRBV30; either TRBD1 or TRBD2 may fit D (6 bases each). The V gene lost 3 bases and the J gene lost 0 bases, with 15 bases spanning the gap. Looked up from germline, CDR1 is GTSNPN and CDR2 is SVGIG (reference sequence). This CDR3 has 17 amino acids. As DNA, the CDR3 is TGTGCCTGGAGCGGGGGCCCAGGGTTCTCTGGGGCCAACGTCCTGACTTTC. Encoded protein: CAWSGGPGFSGANVLTF.

The V call is TRBV4-1, the J call TRBJ2-7; TRBD2 agrees at 15 bases. V was clipped by 4 bases and J by 0 bases; unmatched bases: 10. Per the germline V gene, CDR1 is MGHRA and CDR2 is YSYEKL. This CDR3 comprises 19 residues. DNA for the CDR3: TGCGCCAGCAGCCCTCACTTCGGGACTAGCGGGGGGTCCTCCTACGAGCAGTACTTC. Translated: CASSPHFGTSGGSSYEQYF.

The chain has TRBV18 and TRBJ1-1; a weak D match, TRBD1 (6 bases). Trimming cost V 1 base and J 2 bases, with 11 bases left between them. The V gene's germline CDR1 is KGHSH and CDR2 LQKENI. The CDR3 consists of 15 residues. The DNA for the CDR3 is TGTGCCAGCTCACCACGCCGGGGGACAAACACTGAAGCTTTCTTT. This sequence encodes CASSPRRGTNTEAFF. The full variable domain, with the rest looked up from reference TRBV18 and TRBJ1-1, is NAGVMQNPRHLVRRRGQEARLRCSPMKGHSHVYWYRQLPEEGLKFMVYLQKENIIDESGMPKERFSAEFPKEGPSILRIQQVVRGDSAAYFCASSPRRGTNTEAFFGQGTRLTVV.

This chain connects TRBV6-5 to TRBJ2-2; TRBD1 matches 8 bases. CDR1 is MNHEY and CDR2 is SVGAGI in the germline V gene. Trimming cost V 6 bases and J 8 bases; bases outside gene matches: 5. The CDR3 spans 13 residues. CDR3 nucleotide sequence: TGTGCCAGCAGGGGGACAGGTGGTGGGGAGCTGTTTTTT. It is translated as CASRGTGGGELFF.

In its sample, this clone was seen a few times. V gene TRBV29-1 combines with J gene TRBJ1-5, with TRBD1 identical over 9 bases. Germline CDR1 SQVTM, CDR2 ANQGSEA. This CDR3 has 13 residues. After removal of 8 bases from V and 4 bases from J, the junction contained 6 bases not matched to a gene. The CDR3 spells CSTQDRGNQPQHF. The CDR3 DNA sequence: TGCAGCACTCAGGACAGGGGAAATCAGCCCCAGCATTTT.

The chain joins TRBV5-8 to TRBJ2-7; 7 nucleotides match TRBD1. The CDR3 is 14 amino acids. The junction had 8 bases not matched to a gene; V was cut back by 4 bases and J by 4 bases. Germline V CDR1 and CDR2: SGHTS, YDEGEE. The CDR3 here is CASSPGQKTYEQYF. CDR3 in DNA: TGTGCCAGCAGCCCGGGACAGAAGACGTACGAGCAGTACTTC.

The chain uses TRBV20-1 and TRBJ2-1; D remains ambiguous. The V gene lost 6 bases and the J gene lost 9 bases, with 9 bases spanning the gap. The CDR3 extends over 10 amino acids. Germline V gene sequence: CDR1 DFQATT, CDR2 SNEGSKA (reference sequence). This chain's CDR3 is CSARRAEQFF. For the CDR3, the DNA is TGCAGTGCCCGAAGGGCTGAGCAGTTCTTC.

The chain has TRBV4-3 and TRBJ1-2; D not resolved. V lost 3 bases, J lost 0 bases, and 17 bases lay in between. There are 17 residues in the CDR3. In germline, CDR1 is LGHNA, CDR2 YSLEER. CDR3: CASSHYSVWSSNYGYTF. In nucleotides, the CDR3 is TGCGCCAGCAGCCATTATAGTGTCTGGAGCTCTAACTATGGCTACACCTTC.

This chain connects TRBV29-1 to TRBJ1-3; D ambiguous. The V end was cut by 0 bases, the J end by 2 bases, with 11 bases between. This CDR3 contains 15 residues. Looked up from germline, CDR1 is SQVTM and CDR2 is ANQGSEA. The CDR3 region has the DNA TGCAGCGTTGAAGATCTTCGCGGGGCTGGAAACACCATATATTTT. It translates to CSVEDLRGAGNTIYF. Looking up the rest from reference TRBV29-1 and TRBJ1-3 gives the full variable domain: SAVISQKPSRDICQRGTSLTIQCQVDSQVTMMFWYRQQPGQSLTLIATANQGSEATYESGFVIDKFPISRPNLTFSTLTVSNMSPEDSSIYLCSVEDLRGAGNTIYFGEGSWLTVV.

The V and J genes are TRBV27 and TRBJ2-2; TRBD1 agrees at 7 bases. CDR1 MNHEY and CDR2 SMNVEV come from the germline V gene (reference sequence). The CDR3 loop spans 17 amino acids. V dropped 4 bases and J dropped 5; count of bases not matched to a gene: 13. The CDR3 protein is CASSSSPTGQLTGELFF. CDR3 nucleotide sequence: TGTGCCAGCAGTTCCTCTCCAACGGGACAGCTGACCGGGGAGCTGTTTTTT.

V is TRBV7-2 and J is TRBJ2-5; D is ambiguous. This CDR3 contains 14 residues. CDR1 is SGHTA and CDR2 is FQGNSA in the germline V gene. The V end was cut by 2 bases, the J end by 4 bases, with 11 bases between. The CDR3 DNA is TGTGCCAGCAGCTTATCCGGTCCGGCAGAGACCCAGTACTTC. Protein product: CASSLSGPAETQYF. Looking up the rest from reference TRBV7-2 and TRBJ2-5 gives the full variable domain: GAGVSQSPSNKVTEKGKDVELRCDPISGHTALYWYRQSLGQGLEFLIYFQGNSAPDKSGLPSDRFSAERTGGSVSTLTIQRTQQEDSAVYLCASSLSGPAETQYFGPGTRLLVL.

V usage is TRBV5-1 and J usage is TRBJ2-3; D possibly corresponds to TRBD2 (6 bases). The V gene's germline CDR1 is SGHRS and CDR2 YFSETQ. The CDR3 sequence is 14 residues long. V gave up 1 base and J gave up 3 bases, with 9 bases separating them. The CDR3: CASSLSGWTDTQYF. CDR3 nucleotide sequence: TGCGCCAGCAGCTTGAGCGGGTGGACAGATACGCAGTATTTT.